This TCR beta chain was obtained from a study of blood T cell repertoires in COVID-19. Overall study context: Samples taken during acute and convalescent COVID-19 were collected in the United States, Italy and Spain. PBMCs, B-cell-depleted T cells, or T cells were the source of the cDNA or gDNA that made up the material.

In the original processing: Estimation of nucleated cell counts was performed using reference gene primer amplification. Generated by immunoSEQ multiplex PCR, the TCRdb table keeps only in-frame clones and is missing some. From that table come the V and J calls and clone size; the DNA was used to work out D and trimming. Here the sample spans around 28,000 clones, 85% being singletons. The source is a human donor in a cohort sampled during active COVID-19. Source material: peripheral blood.

The CDR3 protein is CASSPPGGYNEQFF. In nucleotides, the CDR3 is TGTGCCAGCAGCCCGCCAGGGGGGTACAATGAGCAGTTCTTC. The gene calls are TRBV7-2 and TRBJ2-1; possibly TRBD1 for D (7 bases). V was shortened by 5 bases and J by 4 bases, with 12 bases between the two germline ends. CDR1 and CDR2 (germline): SGHTA, FQGNSA. The CDR3 extends over 14 amino acids.